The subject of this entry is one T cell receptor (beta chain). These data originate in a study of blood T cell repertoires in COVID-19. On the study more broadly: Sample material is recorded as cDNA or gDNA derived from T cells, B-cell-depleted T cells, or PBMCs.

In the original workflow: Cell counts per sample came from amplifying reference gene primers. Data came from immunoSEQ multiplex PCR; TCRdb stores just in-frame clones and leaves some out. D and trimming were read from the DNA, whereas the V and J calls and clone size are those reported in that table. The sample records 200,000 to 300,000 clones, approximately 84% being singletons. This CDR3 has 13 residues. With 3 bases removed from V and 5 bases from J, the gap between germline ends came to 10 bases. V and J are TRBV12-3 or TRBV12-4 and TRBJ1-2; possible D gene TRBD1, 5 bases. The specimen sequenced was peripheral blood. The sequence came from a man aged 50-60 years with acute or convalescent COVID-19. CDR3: CASSFLEGYGYTF. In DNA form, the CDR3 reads TGTGCCAGCAGTTTTTTGGAGGGGTATGGCTACACCTTC.